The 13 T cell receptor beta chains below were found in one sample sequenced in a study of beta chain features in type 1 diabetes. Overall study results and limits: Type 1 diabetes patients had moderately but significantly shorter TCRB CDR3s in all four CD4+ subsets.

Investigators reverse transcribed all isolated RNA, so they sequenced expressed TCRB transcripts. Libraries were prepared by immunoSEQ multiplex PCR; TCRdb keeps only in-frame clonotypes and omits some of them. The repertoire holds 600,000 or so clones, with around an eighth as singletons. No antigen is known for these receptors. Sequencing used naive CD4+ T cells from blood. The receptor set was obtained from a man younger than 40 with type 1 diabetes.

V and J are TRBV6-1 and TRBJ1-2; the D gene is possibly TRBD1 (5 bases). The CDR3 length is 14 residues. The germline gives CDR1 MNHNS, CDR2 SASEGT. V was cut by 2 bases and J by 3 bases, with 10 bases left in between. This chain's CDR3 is CASSEIQGDYGYTF. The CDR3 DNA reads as TGTGCCAGCAGTGAAATCCAGGGAGACTATGGCTACACCTTC.

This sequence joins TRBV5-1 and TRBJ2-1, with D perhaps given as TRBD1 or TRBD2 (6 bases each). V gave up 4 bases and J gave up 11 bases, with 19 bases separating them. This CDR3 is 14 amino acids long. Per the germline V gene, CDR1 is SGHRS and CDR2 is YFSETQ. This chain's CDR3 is CASSPSGGRLQQFF. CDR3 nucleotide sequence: TGCGCCAGCAGCCCCTCCGGGGGCCGGCTTCAGCAGTTCTTC.

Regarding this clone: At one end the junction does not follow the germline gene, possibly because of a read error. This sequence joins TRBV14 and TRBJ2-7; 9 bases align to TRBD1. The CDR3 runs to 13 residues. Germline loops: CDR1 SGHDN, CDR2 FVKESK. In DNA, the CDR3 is TGTGCCAGCAGACCCGAAAACAGGGGGCGGGTGAACTTC. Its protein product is CASRPENRGRVNF.

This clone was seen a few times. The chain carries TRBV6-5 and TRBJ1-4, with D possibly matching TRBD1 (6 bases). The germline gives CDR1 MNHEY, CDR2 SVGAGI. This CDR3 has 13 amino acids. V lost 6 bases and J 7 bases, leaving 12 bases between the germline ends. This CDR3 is CASRDRPGEKLFF. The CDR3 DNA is TGTGCCAGCAGAGACAGGCCGGGTGAAAAACTGTTTTTT.

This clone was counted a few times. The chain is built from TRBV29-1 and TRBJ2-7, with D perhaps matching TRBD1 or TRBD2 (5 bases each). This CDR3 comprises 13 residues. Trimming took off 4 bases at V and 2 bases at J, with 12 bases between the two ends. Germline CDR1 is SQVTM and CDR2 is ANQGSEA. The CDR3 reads CSVGRDGAYEQYF. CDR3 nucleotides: TGCAGCGTTGGCCGGGACGGAGCCTACGAGCAGTACTTC.

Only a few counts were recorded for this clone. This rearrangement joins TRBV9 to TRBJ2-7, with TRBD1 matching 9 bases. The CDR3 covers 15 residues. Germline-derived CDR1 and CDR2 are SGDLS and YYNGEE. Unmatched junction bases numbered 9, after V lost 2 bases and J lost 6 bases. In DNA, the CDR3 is TGTGCCAGCAGCGTTGCTGGACAGGGGAACGGCGAGCAGTACTTC. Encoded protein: CASSVAGQGNGEQYF.

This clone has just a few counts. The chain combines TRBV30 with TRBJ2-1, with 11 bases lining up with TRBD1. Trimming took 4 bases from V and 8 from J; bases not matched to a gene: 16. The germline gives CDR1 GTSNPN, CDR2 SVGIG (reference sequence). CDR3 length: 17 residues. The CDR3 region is CAWTTLEGQGDWDEQFF. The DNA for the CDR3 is TGTGCCTGGACCACACTTGAGGGACAGGGGGACTGGGATGAGCAGTTCTTC.

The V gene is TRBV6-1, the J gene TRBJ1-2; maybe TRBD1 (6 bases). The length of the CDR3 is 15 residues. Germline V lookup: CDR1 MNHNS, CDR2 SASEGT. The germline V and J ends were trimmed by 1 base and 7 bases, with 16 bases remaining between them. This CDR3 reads CASSEGPTGYGGYTF. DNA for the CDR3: TGTGCCAGCAGTGAAGGACCCACAGGGTATGGTGGCTACACCTTC.

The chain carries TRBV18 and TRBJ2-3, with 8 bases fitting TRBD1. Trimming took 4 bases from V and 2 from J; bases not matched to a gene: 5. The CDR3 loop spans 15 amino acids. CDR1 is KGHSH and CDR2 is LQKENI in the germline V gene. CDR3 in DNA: TGTGCCAGCTCACTGAGGACAGGGTACACAGATACGCAGTATTTT. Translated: CASSLRTGYTDTQYF.

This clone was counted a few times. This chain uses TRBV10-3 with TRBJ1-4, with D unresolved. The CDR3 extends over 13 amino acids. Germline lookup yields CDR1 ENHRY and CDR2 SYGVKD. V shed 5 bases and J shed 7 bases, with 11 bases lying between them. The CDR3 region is CAISTQTREKLFF. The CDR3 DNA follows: TGTGCCATCAGTACACAAACGCGTGAAAAACTGTTTTTT.

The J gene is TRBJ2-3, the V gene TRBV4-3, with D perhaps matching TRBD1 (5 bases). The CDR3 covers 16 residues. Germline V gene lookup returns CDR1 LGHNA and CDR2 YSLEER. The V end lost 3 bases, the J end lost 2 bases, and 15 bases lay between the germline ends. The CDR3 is CASSHKQEVVTDTQYF. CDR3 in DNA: TGCGCCAGCAGCCACAAACAGGAAGTAGTCACAGATACGCAGTATTTT.

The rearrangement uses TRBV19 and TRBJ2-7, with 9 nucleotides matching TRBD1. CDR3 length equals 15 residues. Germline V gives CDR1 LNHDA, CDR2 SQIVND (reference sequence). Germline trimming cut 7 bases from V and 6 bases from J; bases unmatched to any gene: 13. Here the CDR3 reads CASTPSGTGSGEQYF. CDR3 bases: TGTGCCAGTACCCCCTCCGGGACAGGGAGTGGCGAGCAGTACTTC.

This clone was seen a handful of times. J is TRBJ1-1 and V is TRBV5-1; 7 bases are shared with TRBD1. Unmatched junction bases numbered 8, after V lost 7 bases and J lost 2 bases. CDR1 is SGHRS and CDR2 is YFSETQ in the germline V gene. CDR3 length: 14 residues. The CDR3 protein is CASFDRADNTEAFF. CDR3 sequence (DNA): TGCGCCAGCTTTGACAGGGCGGATAACACTGAAGCTTTCTTT.